This T cell receptor (beta chain) comes out of a study of response to subunit inactivated influenza vaccine. Germline V gene lookup returns CDR1 SGHDT and CDR2 YYEEEE. The CDR3 is 18 residues long. Between the trimmed V and J ends, which lost 0 bases and 4 bases, there was a span of 22 bases. TCRdb independently ran MiXCR on the RT-PCR reads; one entry per CDR3 protein. The sample shows about half a million distinct CDR3 sequences, roughly 25% of them seen only once. This clonotype was seen many times. This chain joins TRBV5-6 and TRBJ1-2; D may be TRBD1 (5 bases). The specimen was CD4+ T cells sorted from PBMCs, collected 4 to 6 days after vaccination. The TCR originated in a man between 50 and 59 years old who received an inactivated influenza vaccine. As DNA, the CDR3 is TGTGCCAGCAGCTTGGAATGGCCCCAGGGTCTTCAATCCTATGGCTACACCTTC. Protein product: CASSLEWPQGLQSYGYTF.